Listed here are 31 T cell receptor beta chains from one sample, sequenced in a study of OX40 agonist ivuxolimab in advanced cancers. The library relied on the immunoSEQ multiplex PCR assay. The immuneACCESS repertoire file appears here via TCRdb, limited to in-frame rearrangements. These files lack a portion of the clones; in checked studies, under half of the deficit traces to unresolved V genes, and the cause of the others is not known. Counted in this sample were under 85,000 clones; 70% to 90% of them appeared once. About 0.52% of the sample belongs to the ten largest clones. Sequences were derived from CD4+ or CD8+ T cells sorted from blood, sampled in a trial of the OX40 agonist ivuxolimab. The receptors were gathered from an adult with an advanced solid tumor such as melanoma, head and neck, liver or kidney cancer.

This chain uses TRBV5-1 with TRBJ2-3; D tentatively reads TRBD1 or TRBD2 (6 bases each). V lost 5 bases, J lost 1 base, and 14 bases lay in between. The CDR3 runs 15 residues. Germline values: CDR1 SGHRS, CDR2 YFSETQ. The CDR3 reads CASRQGGWGTDTQYF. Written as DNA, the CDR3 is TGCGCCAGCAGACAAGGGGGGTGGGGCACAGATACGCAGTATTTT.

The chain combines TRBV5-5 with TRBJ2-7; D perhaps matches TRBD2 (6 bases). The CDR3 has 13 amino acids. From germline, CDR1 is SGHKS and CDR2 YYEKEE (reference sequence). V lost 5 bases to trimming and J lost 5 bases, with 14 bases between them. The CDR3 coding sequence is TGTGCCAGCAGGGGAGGAGGGACTGACGAGCAGTACTTC. Its protein is CASRGGGTDEQYF. The full variable domain, completed using reference TRBV5-5 and TRBJ2-7, is DAGVTQSPTHLIKTRGQQVTLRCSPISGHKSVSWYQQVLGQGPQFIFQYYEKEERGRGNFPDRFSARQFPNYSSELNVNALLLGDSALYLCASRGGGTDEQYFGPGTRLTVT.

This chain connects TRBV9 to TRBJ1-3; D gene ambiguous. The CDR3 extends over 13 amino acids. CDR1 and CDR2 from the germline V gene are SGDLS and YYNGEE. The V end was cut by 5 bases, the J end by 0 bases, with 6 bases between. CDR3 protein: CASSRDSGNTIYF. CDR3 in DNA: TGTGCCAGCAGTAGGGACTCTGGAAACACCATATATTTT.

This rearrangement joins TRBV7-2 to TRBJ1-4, with unresolved D. The CDR3 has 15 residues. The germline V and J ends were trimmed by 6 bases and 7 bases, with 18 bases remaining between them. The germline V gene has CDR1 SGHTA and CDR2 FQGNSA. In nucleotides, the CDR3 is TGTGCCAGCAGACGTAGGCTCGGGCTAAGTGAAAAACTGTTTTTT. Its protein is CASRRRLGLSEKLFF.

This chain connects TRBV7-9 to TRBJ1-1; D may be TRBD1 (6 bases). V dropped 5 bases and J dropped 1 base, with 8 bases sitting between them. The CDR3 sequence is 13 residues long. Germline CDR1 is SEHNR and CDR2 is FQNEAQ (reference sequence). The CDR3 nucleotides read TGTGCCAGCAGCCGACAGGAGAACACTGAAGCTTTCTTT. Translation gives CASSRQENTEAFF.

The CDR3: CASSVGAEAPYGYTF. The CDR3 DNA reads as TGTGCCAGCAGCGTGGGGGCGGAGGCACCCTATGGCTACACCTTC. The chain uses TRBV9 and TRBJ1-2; D is possibly TRBD1 (6 bases). This CDR3 spans 15 amino acids. Germline lookup yields CDR1 SGDLS and CDR2 YYNGEE. Between the trimmed V and J ends, which lost 2 bases and 4 bases, there was a span of 15 bases.

This chain connects TRBV7-2 to TRBJ1-3, with D perhaps matching TRBD1 (6 bases). Germline CDR1 SGHTA, CDR2 FQGNSA. The CDR3 is 17 amino acids. Deletions cut 4 bases from V and 0 bases from J, with 16 bases between. For the CDR3, the DNA is TGTGCCAGCAGCTGGGGGGCAGCTAAGGGCTCTGGAAACACCATATATTTT. Protein sequence: CASSWGAAKGSGNTIYF. Full variable domain (outside the CDR3, taken from reference TRBV7-2 and TRBJ1-3): GAGVSQSPSNKVTEKGKDVELRCDPISGHTALYWYRQSLGQGLEFLIYFQGNSAPDKSGLPSDRFSAERTGGSVSTLTIQRTQQEDSAVYLCASSWGAAKGSGNTIYFGEGSWLTVV.

The V gene is TRBV6-1, the J gene TRBJ2-3; tentatively, D is TRBD1 (6 bases). Germline values: CDR1 MNHNS, CDR2 SASEGT. This CDR3 is built from 14 residues. Trimming took 9 bases from V and 8 from J, leaving 21 bases between them. The CDR3 DNA follows: TGTGCCAGTTGTATAACAGGGTATAGGGGTACGCAGTATTTT. It specifies CASCITGYRGTQYF.

The J gene is TRBJ2-3, the V gene TRBV9; D remains unclear. Trimming left V 3 bases short and J 1 base short, with 6 bases between. The CDR3 contains 13 residues. CDR1 and CDR2 from the germline V gene are SGDLS and YYNGEE. CDR3 in DNA: TGTGCCAGCAGCGCGAGCGGCACAGATACGCAGTATTTT. This gives the protein CASSASGTDTQYF.

The chain couples TRBV2 to TRBJ2-2; 7 positions agree with TRBD1. CDR3 length equals 15 residues. The germline CDR1 and CDR2 sequences are SNHLY and FYNNEI. Losses at the gene ends were 4 bases for V and 4 bases for J; bases not matched to a gene: 6. The CDR3 sequence: CASSVGTDLTGELFF. The CDR3 DNA is TGTGCCAGCAGTGTGGGGACAGACCTCACCGGGGAGCTGTTTTTT.

This chain joins TRBV5-1 and TRBJ2-3, with D tentatively TRBD1 (6 bases). This CDR3 spans 16 amino acids. The V gene's germline CDR1 is SGHRS and CDR2 YFSETQ. V was clipped by 4 bases and J by 2 bases, with 17 bases between them. The CDR3 here is CASSRVGGAPTDTQYF. CDR3 bases: TGCGCCAGCAGCCGGGTTGGGGGCGCCCCCACAGATACGCAGTATTTT.

The J gene is TRBJ1-1, the V gene TRBV10-3; maybe TRBD1 (5 bases). The CDR3 has 14 amino acids. V dropped 4 bases and J dropped 4 bases, with 13 bases sitting between them. The germline V gene has CDR1 ENHRY and CDR2 SYGVKD. This CDR3 reads CAISGVGDGTEAFF. For the CDR3, the DNA is TGTGCCATCAGTGGGGTTGGGGACGGCACTGAAGCTTTCTTT.

CDR3 nucleotide sequence: TGTGCCAGCACCTATACCACAGATACGCAGTATTTT. The encoded protein is CASTYTTDTQYF. J is TRBJ2-3 and V is TRBV2, with D hard to call. Trimming took 7 bases from V and 2 from J, leaving 7 bases between them. CDR1 and CDR2 (germline): SNHLY, FYNNEI. The CDR3 is made up of 12 amino acids.

The chain joins TRBV27 to TRBJ2-3, with 8 bases lining up with TRBD2. The CDR3 totals 17 residues. After removal of 5 bases from V and 4 bases from J, the junction contained 14 bases not matched to a gene. Germline CDR1 is MNHEY and CDR2 is SMNVEV (reference sequence). CDR3: CASSHRTSPFMSDTQYF. CDR3 nucleotide sequence: TGTGCCAGCAGTCACCGGACTAGCCCGTTTATGTCAGATACGCAGTATTTT.

The chain is built from TRBV2 and TRBJ2-5; the D is unclear. Per the germline V gene, CDR1 is SNHLY and CDR2 is FYNNEI. This CDR3 has 13 amino acids. Trimming cost V 8 bases and J 4 bases, with 14 bases left between them. The CDR3 region is CASSEVGRETQYF. For the CDR3, the DNA is TGTGCCAGCTCCGAGGTTGGCCGAGAGACCCAGTACTTC.

This chain joins TRBV4-3 and TRBJ1-4; tentatively, D is TRBD1 (6 bases). Deletions cut 1 base from V and 7 bases from J, with 13 bases between. The CDR3 extends over 15 amino acids. Per germline, CDR1 LGHNA and CDR2 YSLEER. Written as DNA, the CDR3 is TGCGCCAGCAGCCAAGTGCTACAGGGAGGTGAAAAACTGTTTTTT. Translation gives CASSQVLQGGEKLFF.

This sequence joins TRBV5-4 and TRBJ1-1; unclear D gene. Germline CDR1 is SGHNT and CDR2 is YYREEE (reference sequence). V was cut by 1 base and J by 2 bases, with 15 bases left in between. This CDR3 contains 16 residues. The CDR3 region has the DNA TGTGCCAGCAGCTTGATTCCCCGTCGGATCAACACTGAAGCTTTCTTT. It specifies CASSLIPRRINTEAFF.

The rearrangement uses TRBV5-1 and TRBJ1-1; weak D call: TRBD1 (5 bases). Per the germline V gene, CDR1 is SGHRS and CDR2 is YFSETQ. V was shortened by 0 bases and J by 5 bases, with 8 bases between the two germline ends. The CDR3 totals 13 residues. The CDR3 loop is CASSLEGSTEAFF. The CDR3 region has the DNA TGCGCCAGCAGCTTGGAGGGGTCGACTGAAGCTTTCTTT.

This sequence joins TRBV5-5 and TRBJ1-3; unclear D gene. From germline, CDR1 is SGHKS and CDR2 YYEKEE (reference sequence). Trimming shortened V by 0 bases and J by 6 bases, and 13 bases separated the two germline ends. CDR3 length: 15 residues. The CDR3 reads CASSLGVGQENTIYF. Here the CDR3 DNA reads TGTGCCAGCAGCTTGGGGGTCGGGCAGGAAAACACCATATATTTT.

The chain recombines TRBV7-3 with TRBJ1-1, with D possibly being TRBD1 (5 bases). This CDR3 is 13 amino acids long. Germline values: CDR1 SGHTA, CDR2 FQGTGA. The V and J ends lost 8 bases and 1 base respectively, with 11 bases between them. CDR3 in amino acids: CASSGAANTEAFF. In DNA form, the CDR3 reads TGTGCCAGCTCCGGGGCGGCGAACACTGAAGCTTTCTTT.

This rearrangement joins TRBV11-3 to TRBJ2-5; a weak D match, TRBD1 (5 bases). V was shortened by 2 bases and J by 3 bases, with 7 bases between the two germline ends. The V gene's germline CDR1 is SGHNT and CDR2 YENEEA. The CDR3 covers 13 residues. CDR3 loop: CASSLSTEETQYF. CDR3 in DNA: TGTGCCAGCAGCTTATCGACAGAAGAGACCCAGTACTTC. Using reference TRBV11-3 and TRBJ2-5 for the parts outside the CDR3, the full variable domain is EAGVVQSPRYKIIEKKQPVAFWCNPISGHNTLYWYLQNLGQGPELLIRYENEEAVDDSQLPKDRFSAERLKGVDSTLKIQPAELGDSAVYLCASSLSTEETQYFGPGTRLLVL.

This rearrangement joins TRBV5-1 to TRBJ2-5; the D gene is possibly TRBD2 (5 bases). The V gene lost 4 bases and the J gene lost 3 bases, with 10 bases spanning the gap. The germline gives CDR1 SGHRS, CDR2 YFSETQ. The CDR3 is made up of 13 amino acids. CDR3 protein: CASSRTVEETQYF. The DNA of the CDR3 is TGCGCCAGCAGCCGGACTGTTGAAGAGACCCAGTACTTC.

The chain carries TRBV7-8 and TRBJ2-6; D remains ambiguous. This CDR3 has 13 residues. Germline CDR1 reads SGHVS; CDR2 reads FQNEAQ. V lost 1 base, J lost 3 bases, and 1 base lay in between. For the CDR3, the DNA is TGTGCCAGCAGCTTAGGTGGGGCCAACGTCCTGACTTTC. Residues: CASSLGGANVLTF.

V is TRBV6-5 and J is TRBJ1-6; D is uncertain. Germline lookup yields CDR1 MNHEY and CDR2 SVGAGI. The CDR3 loop spans 12 amino acids. V was cut by 5 bases and J by 7 bases, with 6 bases left in between. CDR3 DNA: TGTGCCAGCAGTCAGGACAATTCACCCCTCCACTTT. It specifies CASSQDNSPLHF.

CDR3 sequence (DNA): TGTGCCAGCTCCCGGGAGGGGAGCACCGGGGAGCTGTTTTTT. This translates into CASSREGSTGELFF. The gene calls are TRBV18 and TRBJ2-2; 8 nucleotides align to TRBD2. Germline V gene lookup returns CDR1 KGHSH and CDR2 LQKENI. V was clipped by 6 bases and J by 4 bases; unmatched bases: 4. CDR3 length equals 14 residues.

This clone was picked up one time. The CDR3 nucleotides read TGTGCCAGCAGCTCGCCCGACTGGGGCACAGATACGCAGTATTTT. Protein: CASSSPDWGTDTQYF. V usage is TRBV7-8 and J usage is TRBJ2-3; no reliable D call. The CDR3 runs 15 residues. The V gene's germline CDR1 is SGHVS and CDR2 FQNEAQ. Trimming shortened V by 4 bases and J by 1 base, and 12 bases separated the two germline ends.

This chain connects TRBV10-3 to TRBJ2-3; the D is unclear. The germline V gene encodes CDR1 ENHRY and CDR2 SYGVKD. The CDR3 has 15 residues. The V and J ends lost 0 bases and 6 bases respectively, with 13 bases between them. The CDR3 DNA is TGTGCCATCAGTGAGTCTTTGGTAGTTTCTGATACGCAGTATTTT. Amino acid sequence: CAISESLVVSDTQYF.

The rearrangement uses TRBV7-2 and TRBJ1-3; no definite D call. The CDR3 is 15 residues long. Germline V gene lookup returns CDR1 SGHTA and CDR2 FQGNSA. V was clipped by 0 bases and J by 1 base, with 7 bases between them. As DNA, the CDR3 is TGTGCCAGCAGCTTAGCAAGAAGTTCTGGAAACACCATATATTTT. Amino acids: CASSLARSSGNTIYF.

V usage is TRBV6-1 and J usage is TRBJ1-2, with D possibly matching TRBD1 (6 bases). CDR3 length: 13 residues. Trimming took 7 bases from V and 3 from J, leaving 12 bases between them. From germline, CDR1 is MNHNS and CDR2 SASEGT. As DNA, the CDR3 is TGTGCCAGCACCCAGGGGTTTGACTATGGCTACACCTTC. It yields the protein CASTQGFDYGYTF.

CDR3 nucleotides: TGCGCCAGCAGCCGGGGGCGGGGGGGCCCAGATACGCAGTATTTT. This gives the protein CASSRGRGGPDTQYF. The gene calls are TRBV5-1 and TRBJ2-3; 9 bases match TRBD2. Germline V gene sequence: CDR1 SGHRS, CDR2 YFSETQ. The trim removed 4 bases at V and 4 bases at J, leaving 7 bases unmatched. The CDR3 contains 15 residues.

This sequence joins TRBV18 and TRBJ2-1; possible D gene TRBD2, 6 bases. Germline V lookup: CDR1 KGHSH, CDR2 LQKENI. V lost 3 bases, J lost 5 bases, and 20 bases lay in between. CDR3 size: 17 residues. The CDR3 here is CASSPTMLVGGNNEQFF. The CDR3 nucleotides read TGTGCCAGCTCACCGACCATGTTGGTGGGCGGGAACAATGAGCAGTTCTTC.